This T cell receptor (beta chain) comes out of a study of blood T cell repertoires in COVID-19. This table comes from immunoSEQ multiplex PCR, and its TCRdb copy is limited to in-frame clones, with some not included. The sample yields more than 100,000 clones, around 80% seen once. Deletions cut 5 bases from V and 4 bases from J, with 8 bases between. This CDR3 comprises 12 residues. Germline lookup yields CDR1 LNHDA and CDR2 SQIVND (reference sequence). The sample comprised peripheral blood. The chain uses TRBV19 and TRBJ1-1, with D unresolved. The clonotype was recovered from an elderly woman with acute or convalescent COVID-19. This CDR3 reads CASSLSSTEAFF. The CDR3 DNA is TGTGCCAGTAGTCTCTCGAGCACTGAAGCTTTCTTT.